The entry below describes one T cell receptor (beta chain). Antigen unknown. The tumor samples were collected prior to definitive surgery or chemotherapy. Profiled with immunoSEQ multiplex PCR; TCRdb holds only in-frame clones, not every one. The table includes thousands of clones, approximately 80% detected once. V was cut by 4 bases and J by 5 bases, with 11 bases left in between. The CDR3 is made up of 14 amino acids. Germline CDR1 reads SGHTA; CDR2 reads FQGTGA. The sample originates from a study of high-grade serous ovarian cancer treatment subgroups. Broader study findings: Different patients shared almost no repertoire; same-patient tumors shared 0.11 to 0.79. Repertoire analysis covered CDR3 alone, not CDR1 or CDR2.

Sequenced material: tumor tissue. The chain employs TRBV7-3 and TRBJ2-2; TRBD2 might be the D (6 bases). This receptor was obtained from a human donor with high-grade serous ovarian cancer. The CDR3 coding sequence is TGTGCCAGCAGCTCGACTAGTTTGACCGGGGAGCTGTTTTTT. It encodes CASSSTSLTGELFF.